These 29 T cell receptor beta chains share one sample of origin, sequenced in a study of blood T cell repertoires in COVID-19. Produced via immunoSEQ multiplex PCR; TCRdb's table is partial and in-frame only. The data show about 26,000 clones, with approximately 81% seen just once and roughly 31% held by the top ten. The sequenced sample consisted of peripheral blood. Receptors were obtained from a human donor in a cohort sampled during active COVID-19.

This clone was detected a few times. This rearrangement joins TRBV28 to TRBJ2-7; no definite D call. CDR3 length: 11 amino acids. The germline V and J ends were trimmed by 6 bases and 6 bases, with 9 bases remaining between them. Germline V gene sequence: CDR1 MDHEN, CDR2 SYDVKM. The CDR3, as DNA: TGTGCCAGCAGGTCCCCCCTCGAGCAGTACTTC. Protein product: CASRSPLEQYF.

This rearrangement joins TRBV5-6 to TRBJ2-7; 10 bases agree with TRBD2. The J segment lost 4 bases and the V segment lost 2 bases, leaving 3 bases of the junction unmatched. The CDR3 length is 14 residues. The germline CDR1 and CDR2 sequences are SGHDT and YYEEEE. The CDR3 DNA reads TGTGCCAGCAGCTTAGCGGGAGGGAGGTACGAGCAGTACTTC. Residues: CASSLAGGRYEQYF.

This clone was seen just once. V is TRBV7-2 and J is TRBJ2-5, with D unresolved. The CDR3 sequence is 14 residues long. Trimming stripped 0 bases from V and 5 bases from J, with 10 bases between. Germline CDR1 reads SGHTA; CDR2 reads FQGNSA. The CDR3 protein is CASSLAGAAETQYF. In nucleotides, the CDR3 is TGTGCCAGCAGCTTAGCGGGTGCAGCGGAGACCCAGTACTTC.

The chain has TRBV2 and TRBJ2-5, with TRBD2 matching 16 bases. The J call may be in error: the DNA end matches TRBJ2-7 better. This CDR3 spans 16 amino acids. Germline V lookup: CDR1 SNHLY, CDR2 FYNNEI. CDR3 protein: CANREGLAGGAYEQYF. The CDR3, as DNA: TGTGCCAACCGAGAGGGACTAGCGGGAGGGGCCTACGAGCAGTACTTC.

The chain carries TRBV5-5 and TRBJ2-2; maybe TRBD1 (5 bases). The length of the CDR3 is 16 residues. The V gene's germline CDR1 is SGHKS and CDR2 YYEKEE (reference sequence). Trimming shortened V by 1 base and J by 1 base, and 11 bases separated the two germline ends. The CDR3 coding sequence is TGTGCCAGCAGCTTGAAAGGGGTGTGGAACACCGGGGAGCTGTTTTTT. This translates into CASSLKGVWNTGELFF. Combining the CDR3 with reference TRBV5-5 and TRBJ2-2 gives the whole variable domain DAGVTQSPTHLIKTRGQQVTLRCSPISGHKSVSWYQQVLGQGPQFIFQYYEKEERGRGNFPDRFSARQFPNYSSELNVNALLLGDSALYLCASSLKGVWNTGELFFGEGSRLTVL.

V gene TRBV7-9 combines with J gene TRBJ2-7; possible D gene TRBD1, 5 bases. Deletions cut 3 bases from V and 2 bases from J, with 11 bases between. This CDR3 is built from 14 residues. CDR1 and CDR2 (germline): SEHNR, FQNEAQ (reference sequence). The chain's CDR3 is CASSFTDTPYEQYF. The CDR3 nucleotides are TGTGCCAGCAGCTTTACGGACACCCCCTACGAGCAGTACTTC.

This chain links TRBV9 with TRBJ2-1; 10 nucleotides agree with TRBD2. Germline CDR1 reads SGDLS; CDR2 reads YYNGEE. The CDR3 consists of 16 residues. V trimming: 0 bases; J trimming: 10 bases; junction bases outside the gene matches: 10. Written as DNA, the CDR3 is TGTGCCAGCAGCGTAGCTCGGAGCGGGAGGGCCGACGAGCAGTTCTTC. Translation gives CASSVARSGRADEQFF.

The CDR3 nucleotides read TGTGCCAGCAGTGTGGGAGTTTATAATTCACCCCTCCACTTT. Amino acid sequence: CASSVGVYNSPLHF. The rearrangement joins TRBV6-4 to TRBJ1-6, with D hard to call. V was shortened by 4 bases and J by 4 bases, with 8 bases between the two germline ends. The germline gives CDR1 MRHNA, CDR2 SNTAGT. The CDR3 sequence is 14 residues long.

The V call is TRBV5-5, the J call TRBJ2-2; no definite D call. The CDR3 runs 12 residues. V lost 4 bases to trimming and J lost 2 bases, with 3 bases between them. The germline V gene has CDR1 SGHKS and CDR2 YYEKEE (reference sequence). The CDR3 DNA sequence: TGTGCCAGCAGCACAAACACCGGGGAGCTGTTTTTT. It specifies CASSTNTGELFF. The full variable domain, rest sourced from reference TRBV5-5 and TRBJ2-2, is DAGVTQSPTHLIKTRGQQVTLRCSPISGHKSVSWYQQVLGQGPQFIFQYYEKEERGRGNFPDRFSARQFPNYSSELNVNALLLGDSALYLCASSTNTGELFFGEGSRLTVL.

The V gene is TRBV15, the J gene TRBJ2-5; TRBD1 matches 10 bases. The trim removed 5 bases at V and 3 bases at J, leaving 3 bases unmatched. The CDR3 is 14 residues long. Looked up from germline, CDR1 is LNHNV and CDR2 is YYDKDF (reference sequence). CDR3 DNA: TGTGCCACCAGCGGCGGGACAGGGGAAGAGACCCAGTACTTC. Translating it yields CATSGGTGEETQYF.

This chain links TRBV7-2 with TRBJ2-7; D perhaps matches TRBD1 (6 bases). Germline V gene data show CDR1 as SGHTA and CDR2 as FQGNSA. V shed 5 bases and J shed 4 bases, with 12 bases lying between them. This CDR3 spans 13 amino acids. The DNA for the CDR3 is TGTGCCAGCAGCAAGCACAGGGAGTACGAGCAGTACTTC. Amino acids: CASSKHREYEQYF.

The rearrangement joins TRBV7-8 to TRBJ2-1, with unresolved D. The CDR3 runs 13 residues. V gave up 5 bases and J gave up 4 bases, with 9 bases separating them. Looked up from germline, CDR1 is SGHVS and CDR2 is FQNEAQ. The CDR3 DNA is TGTGCCAGCAGCCCGAAAACATACAATGAGCAGTTCTTC. Its translation: CASSPKTYNEQFF.

The gene calls are TRBV6-5 and TRBJ2-7, with unresolved D. The CDR3 contains 13 residues. The V end was cut by 6 bases, the J end by 6 bases, with 15 bases between. Germline-derived CDR1 and CDR2 are MNHEY and SVGAGI. Written as DNA, the CDR3 is TGTGCCAGCAGATCCCTTGGGCTGGGCGAGCAGTACTTC. Translation gives CASRSLGLGEQYF.

This clone appeared once. The chain employs TRBV27 and TRBJ2-7; TRBD1 aligns across 9 bases. V lost 6 bases, J lost 3 bases, and 6 bases stayed unmatched. CDR3 length equals 14 residues. Germline CDR1 MNHEY, CDR2 SMNVEV (reference sequence). Here the CDR3 reads CASRRTGVDYEQYF. The DNA for the CDR3 is TGTGCCAGCAGGAGGACAGGGGTAGACTACGAGCAGTACTTC.

V gene TRBV5-6 combines with J gene TRBJ2-1; D is unresolved. The CDR3 runs to 13 residues. V shed 3 bases and J shed 3 bases, with 7 bases lying between them. Germline V lookup: CDR1 SGHDT, CDR2 YYEEEE. CDR3 protein: CASSYRVYNEQFF. CDR3 DNA: TGTGCCAGCAGCTATAGAGTCTACAATGAGCAGTTCTTC.

The chain couples TRBV5-5 to TRBJ2-7; 7 bases are a match to TRBD1. After removal of 5 bases from V and 1 base from J, the junction contained 15 bases not matched to a gene. Germline assignment: CDR1 SGHKS and CDR2 YYEKEE (reference sequence). The CDR3 is 17 residues long. The CDR3 region has the DNA TGTGCCAGCAGGATGATACGACAGGGATCTACTTCCTACGAGCAGTACTTC. This sequence encodes CASRMIRQGSTSYEQYF.

The chain joins TRBV10-2 to TRBJ1-2; D is possibly TRBD1 (6 bases). The CDR3 length is 15 residues. CDR1 is WSHSY and CDR2 is SAAADI in the germline V gene. Trimming removed 3 bases from V and 0 bases from J, with 11 bases in between. The CDR3, as DNA: TGCGCCAGCAGTGAACAGGGAGAACCTAACTATGGCTACACCTTC. Translating gives CASSEQGEPNYGYTF.

This clone showed up just once. The chain joins TRBV7-8 to TRBJ2-3, with TRBD2 matching 10 bases. The CDR3 contains 18 residues. Germline values: CDR1 SGHVS, CDR2 FQNEAQ. The ends lost 7 bases at V and 0 bases at J; junction bases unmatched: 13. The CDR3 is CASTWASGGTGSTDTQYF. DNA of the CDR3: TGTGCCAGCACCTGGGCTAGCGGGGGCACCGGGAGCACAGATACGCAGTATTTT.

V is TRBV5-6 and J is TRBJ1-1; D is unclear. This CDR3 region has 14 residues. Germline CDR1 is SGHDT and CDR2 is YYEEEE. V gave up 5 bases and J gave up 4 bases, with 15 bases separating them. In nucleotides, the CDR3 is TGTGCCAGCAGTATGCGGCGAGGGAGCACTGAAGCTTTCTTT. Its translation is CASSMRRGSTEAFF.

The chain carries TRBV3-1 (or the pseudogene TRBV3-2) and TRBJ2-5; D is perhaps TRBD2 (5 bases). Trimming removed 7 bases from V and 0 bases from J, with 18 bases in between. Looked up from germline, CDR1 is LGHDT and CDR2 is YNNKEL (reference sequence). This CDR3 has 16 residues. For the CDR3, the DNA is TGTGCCAGCACCCCACGCCTCGGGGTGTACCAAGAGACCCAGTACTTC. Encoded protein: CASTPRLGVYQETQYF.

The chain combines TRBV9 with TRBJ2-1; D gene unclear. Germline CDR1 is SGDLS and CDR2 is YYNGEE. The CDR3 spans 12 residues. The V and J ends lost 7 bases and 5 bases respectively, with 10 bases between them. The CDR3 protein is CASSRLDNEQFF. CDR3 DNA: TGTGCCAGCTCCCGACTGGACAATGAGCAGTTCTTC.

The V and J genes are TRBV4-1 and TRBJ2-5; 7 bases line up with TRBD1. V gave up 2 bases and J gave up 1 base; unmatched junction bases: 7. Per the germline V gene, CDR1 is MGHRA and CDR2 is YSYEKL. This CDR3 has 16 residues. This CDR3 is CASSQSKDRRQETQYF. The CDR3 bases are TGCGCCAGCAGCCAATCTAAGGACAGGCGCCAAGAGACCCAGTACTTC.

The chain joins TRBV30 to TRBJ2-7; the match to TRBD2 covers 8 bases. CDR1 and CDR2 from the germline V gene are GTSNPN and SVGIG (reference sequence). CDR3 length equals 14 residues. V lost 2 bases to trimming and J lost 4 bases; unmatched junction nucleotides: 7. CDR3 sequence: CAWSLTSGAYEQYF. CDR3 DNA sequence: TGTGCCTGGAGTCTTACTAGCGGAGCTTACGAGCAGTACTTC.

This clone came up once. J is TRBJ2-7 and V is TRBV28; tentative D call: TRBD1 (6 bases). Trimming removed 9 bases at V and 2 bases at J, with 14 bases between. The V gene's germline CDR1 is MDHEN and CDR2 SYDVKM. The CDR3 extends over 13 amino acids. CDR3 amino acids: CASELGQTYEQYF. The CDR3, as DNA: TGTGCCAGTGAACTCGGACAGACCTACGAGCAGTACTTC.

The chain is built from TRBV6-2 or TRBV6-3 and TRBJ1-2, with D uncertain. Per germline, CDR1 MNHEY and CDR2 SVGEGT. V was pared by 4 bases and J by 8 bases, with 20 bases between. The length of the CDR3 is 15 residues. The CDR3 here is CASSSPPRESRGYTF. Written as DNA, the CDR3 is TGTGCCAGCAGTTCCCCGCCTCGGGAATCGAGGGGCTACACCTTC.

The V call is TRBV20-1, the J call TRBJ2-7; 11 nucleotides line up with TRBD2. Unmatched junction bases numbered 0, after V lost 3 bases and J lost 2 bases. Germline loops: CDR1 DFQATT, CDR2 SNEGSKA (reference sequence). The CDR3 totals 13 residues. The CDR3 sequence: CSASSGGAYEQYF. The CDR3 DNA reads as TGCAGTGCTAGTAGCGGGGGGGCCTACGAGCAGTACTTC.

This clone was found once. The V gene is TRBV14, the J gene TRBJ1-1; TRBD1 is a possible D gene (6 bases). Germline lookup yields CDR1 SGHDN and CDR2 FVKESK. This CDR3 region has 16 residues. V was clipped by 4 bases and J by 4 bases, with 19 bases between them. CDR3 sequence reads: CASSRKKVGQSTEAFF. The CDR3 DNA is TGTGCCAGCAGCCGAAAAAAAGTCGGACAGTCCACTGAAGCTTTCTTT.

Details on this clone: Within the sample, other DNA sequences also encode this same CDR3. The chain uses TRBV15 and TRBJ2-7; D is uncertain. The V end lost 1 base, the J end lost 0 bases, and 4 bases lay between the germline ends. The length of the CDR3 is 13 residues. Germline V lookup: CDR1 LNHNV, CDR2 YYDKDF (reference sequence). The CDR3 DNA reads TGTGCCACCAGCAGAGTAGACTCCTACGAGCAGTACTTC. This codes for CATSRVDSYEQYF.

The chain carries TRBV2 and TRBJ2-7, with TRBD1 matching over 7 bases. The V and J ends lost 1 base and 3 bases, in that order; junction bases with no gene match: 6. The length of the CDR3 is 15 residues. Germline CDR1 SNHLY, CDR2 FYNNEI. CDR3 residues: CASSEGGTESYEQYF. In DNA, the CDR3 is TGTGCCAGCAGTGAAGGGGGGACAGAAAGCTACGAGCAGTACTTC.